Below are 10 T cell receptor beta chains sequenced from a single sample in a study of siplizumab effects on memory and regulatory T cells. Generated by immunoSEQ multiplex PCR, the TCRdb table keeps only in-frame clones and is missing some. The sample carries over 100,000 clones, 92% recorded once. Sequenced material: Tregs sorted from blood. These receptors all stem from a human donor in good health.

The chain recombines TRBV9 with TRBJ2-7; D call uncertain. V was trimmed by 2 bases and J by 2 bases, leaving 17 bases between them. This CDR3 region has 16 residues. The germline CDR1 and CDR2 sequences are SGDLS and YYNGEE. CDR3 nucleotides: TGTGCCAGCAGCGTGGGCCTCGCCATAAACGCCTACGAGCAGTACTTC. Translating gives CASSVGLAINAYEQYF.

V is TRBV6-5 and J is TRBJ2-2, with 9 bases aligning to TRBD2. Germline V gene sequence: CDR1 MNHEY, CDR2 SVGAGI. V trimming: 7 bases; J trimming: 1 base; junction bases outside the gene matches: 1. There are 14 residues in the CDR3. CDR3 sequence: CASKTSGNTGELFF. The CDR3 region has the DNA TGTGCCAGCAAGACTAGCGGGAACACCGGGGAGCTGTTTTTT.

The CDR3 coding sequence is TGTGCCAGCAGGAAAAACAGGGGGCTAAACACCGGGGAGCTGTTTTTT. This gives the protein CASRKNRGLNTGELFF. The V and J genes are TRBV27 and TRBJ2-2, with 9 bases aligning to TRBD1. Germline loops: CDR1 MNHEY, CDR2 SMNVEV (reference sequence). Trimming cost V 6 bases and J 2 bases; bases outside gene matches: 7. The CDR3 has 16 residues.

This chain joins TRBV10-3 and TRBJ2-7; 7 bases match TRBD1. The germline V gene has CDR1 ENHRY and CDR2 SYGVKD. CDR3 length equals 13 residues. The ends lost 7 bases at V and 5 bases at J; junction bases unmatched: 8. CDR3 sequence (DNA): TGTGCCATCACCAAAGACAGGGACCACGAGCAGTACTTC. This codes for CAITKDRDHEQYF.

CDR3: CASSPGGHEETQYF. The CDR3 DNA reads TGTGCCAGCAGCCCTGGTGGGCACGAAGAGACCCAGTACTTC. The rearrangement joins TRBV7-8 to TRBJ2-5, with D unclear. Germline V gene sequence: CDR1 SGHVS, CDR2 FQNEAQ. This CDR3 is 14 amino acids long. V lost 5 bases, J lost 3 bases, and 13 bases lay in between.

The chain employs TRBV7-9 and TRBJ1-4; the D is unclear. V gave up 3 bases and J gave up 0 bases, with 5 bases separating them. Germline V CDR1 and CDR2: SEHNR, FQNEAQ (reference sequence). CDR3 size: 14 residues. The CDR3 DNA follows: TGTGCCAGCAGCTTCCAGGCAACTAATGAAAAACTGTTTTTT. Amino acids: CASSFQATNEKLFF.

Written as DNA, the CDR3 is TGTGCCAGCACACCGGGGTATGGTTCACCCCTCCACTTT. This gives the protein CASTPGYGSPLHF. V and J are TRBV27 and TRBJ1-6, with D unclear. This CDR3 has 13 residues. Germline-derived CDR1 and CDR2 are MNHEY and SMNVEV (reference sequence). The ends were cut back, 7 bases at V and 9 bases at J, with 13 bases in the middle.

V is TRBV5-1 and J is TRBJ2-5; no firm D call. Trimming took off 4 bases at V and 3 bases at J, with 4 bases between the two ends. Germline CDR1 and CDR2: SGHRS and YFSETQ. The CDR3 is made up of 11 amino acids. In nucleotides, the CDR3 is TGCGCCAGCAGCCGAGAAGAGACCCAGTACTTC. Its protein product is CASSREETQYF.

The CDR3 sequence: CASSPLWDTEAFF. CDR3 sequence (DNA): TGTGCCAGCAGCCCTCTCTGGGACACTGAAGCTTTCTTT. The rearrangement joins TRBV11-2 to TRBJ1-1; D is unclear. V was pared by 5 bases and J by 3 bases, with 10 bases between. The CDR3 runs to 13 residues. Germline V gene data show CDR1 as SGHAT and CDR2 as FQNNGV.

The rearrangement links TRBV5-1 to TRBJ2-7, with 7 bases identical to TRBD1. CDR1 is SGHRS, CDR2 YFSETQ, per germline. The CDR3 length is 15 residues. With V trimmed by 4 bases and J by 3 bases, 10 bases remained unmatched. CDR3 sequence: CASSTGQFTSYEQYF. The CDR3 coding sequence is TGCGCCAGCAGCACGGGACAGTTTACGAGCTACGAGCAGTACTTC.